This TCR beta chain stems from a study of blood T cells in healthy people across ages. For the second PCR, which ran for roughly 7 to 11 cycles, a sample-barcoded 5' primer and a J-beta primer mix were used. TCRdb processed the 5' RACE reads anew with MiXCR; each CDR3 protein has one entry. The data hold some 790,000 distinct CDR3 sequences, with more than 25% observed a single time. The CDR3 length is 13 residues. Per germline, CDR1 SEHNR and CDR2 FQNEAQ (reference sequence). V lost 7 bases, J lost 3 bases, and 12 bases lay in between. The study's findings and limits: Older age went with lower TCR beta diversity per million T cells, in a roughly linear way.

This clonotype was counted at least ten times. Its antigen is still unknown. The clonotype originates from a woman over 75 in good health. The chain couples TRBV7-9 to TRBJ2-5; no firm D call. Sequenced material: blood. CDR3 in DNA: TGTGCCAGCAACCCCCCGCCCGAAGAGACCCAGTACTTC. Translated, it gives CASNPPPEETQYF.